The 29 T cell receptor beta chains given below trace back to one sample, sequenced in a study of T cells after yellow fever vaccination. MiXCR, run by TCRdb on the 5' RACE reads, gives a single entry per CDR3 protein. The data contain under 550,000 distinct CDR3 sequences, just over 20% of them singletons. This sample comprised PBMCs, obtained 21 days after the first yellow fever vaccination. The source of these receptors is a man aged 18 to 30 who received the YFV17D yellow fever vaccine.

This chain links TRBV5-1 with TRBJ2-2; D not certain. In germline, CDR1 is SGHRS, CDR2 YFSETQ. V was trimmed by 4 bases and J by 2 bases, leaving 12 bases between them. This CDR3 comprises 15 residues. The CDR3 DNA reads as TGCGCCAGCAGCCGGACGGAAAGAAACACCGGGGAGCTGTTTTTT. Protein: CASSRTERNTGELFF.

CDR3 in DNA: TGTGCCAGCAGTTTGACAGGGATCCCCTACAATGAGCAGTTCTTC. Translating it yields CASSLTGIPYNEQFF. This chain uses TRBV28 with TRBJ2-1, with 7 bases fitting TRBD1. CDR3 length: 15 residues. The germline gives CDR1 MDHEN, CDR2 SYDVKM. Germline trimming cut 3 bases from V and 2 bases from J; bases unmatched to any gene: 4.

This chain uses TRBV7-9 with TRBJ2-2; D unclear. Trimming shortened V by 3 bases and J by 6 bases, and 14 bases separated the two germline ends. The germline V gene encodes CDR1 SEHNR and CDR2 FQNEAQ (reference sequence). The CDR3 covers 15 residues. Here the CDR3 reads CASSFPALVPGELFF. The CDR3 region has the DNA TGTGCCAGCAGCTTCCCGGCCTTGGTCCCCGGGGAGCTGTTTTTT.

This clonotype has a count of ten or more. The V call is TRBV5-5, the J call TRBJ1-2; D is uncertain. The germline gives CDR1 SGHKS, CDR2 YYEKEE (reference sequence). V lost 1 base, J lost 10 bases, and 8 bases lay in between. This CDR3 spans 11 amino acids. The CDR3 here is CASSLFRVYTF. CDR3 sequence (DNA): TGTGCCAGCAGCTTGTTTAGGGTCTACACCTTC.

This clonotype was counted between two and nine times. V and J are TRBV21-1 and TRBJ1-5; TRBD1 was called by the table and not checked on the DNA. TRBV21-1 is assigned pseudogene status. This CDR3 is built from 15 residues. In nucleotides, the CDR3 is TGTGCCAGCAGCAAAGGGGCGGAAAGTAATCAGCCCCAGCATTTT. It is translated as CASSKGAESNQPQHF.

The chain employs TRBV5-1 and TRBJ2-3; TRBD2 might be the D (6 bases). CDR1 and CDR2 from the germline V gene are SGHRS and YFSETQ. There are 16 residues in the CDR3. The V end was cut by 3 bases, the J end by 0 bases, with 14 bases between. The CDR3 DNA reads as TGCGCCAGCAGCTCCCTTACAGCGGGTAGCACAGATACGCAGTATTTT. Translated, it gives CASSSLTAGSTDTQYF.

The chain combines TRBV5-1 with TRBJ1-1; the D is unclear. The CDR3 length is 15 residues. Per the germline V gene, CDR1 is SGHRS and CDR2 is YFSETQ. With 7 bases removed from V and 1 base from J, the gap between germline ends came to 17 bases. Written as DNA, the CDR3 is TGCGCCAGCTCGGCCACCCGAGAGGCGAACACTGAAGCTTTCTTT. It codes for CASSATREANTEAFF.

This chain uses TRBV7-9 with TRBJ2-1; tentative D call: TRBD2 (6 bases). Trimming took off 3 bases at V and 1 base at J, with 10 bases between the two ends. Germline CDR1 reads SEHNR; CDR2 reads FQNEAQ (reference sequence). The CDR3 covers 15 residues. In nucleotides, the CDR3 is TGTGCCAGCAGCTTCCCCGGGGGATCCTACAATGAGCAGTTCTTC. Its protein product is CASSFPGGSYNEQFF.

This clonotype has a count of ten or more. The J gene is TRBJ1-2, the V gene TRBV19, with 8 bases matching TRBD1. The J segment lost 7 bases and the V segment lost 6 bases, leaving 7 bases of the junction unmatched. The CDR3 is made up of 13 amino acids. Germline CDR1 is LNHDA and CDR2 is SQIVND (reference sequence). As DNA, the CDR3 is TGTGCCAGTAGCCCCTCAGGGGGCAGTGGCTACACCTTC. Amino acid sequence: CASSPSGGSGYTF.

This chain connects TRBV12-3 or TRBV12-4 to TRBJ2-2, with TRBD2 identical over 8 bases. The CDR3 covers 15 residues. With 3 bases clipped from V and 4 bases from J, the junction kept 4 bases outside the gene matches. The CDR3 protein is CASSFWSGGTGELFF. For the CDR3, the DNA is TGTGCCAGCAGTTTTTGGAGCGGGGGCACCGGGGAGCTGTTTTTT.

This clonotype was seen only a few times. The rearrangement uses TRBV11-2 and TRBJ2-7; D remains ambiguous. Germline assignment: CDR1 SGHAT and CDR2 FQNNGV. The CDR3 length is 13 residues. The germline V and J ends were trimmed by 1 base and 0 bases, with 4 bases remaining between them. CDR3 amino acids: CASSLGHSYEQYF. The CDR3 DNA reads as TGTGCCAGCAGCTTAGGCCACTCCTACGAGCAGTACTTC.

V gene TRBV7-3 combines with J gene TRBJ2-3; no clear D gene. Germline lookup yields CDR1 SGHTA and CDR2 FQGTGA. The V and J ends lost 5 bases and 0 bases respectively, with 9 bases between them. The CDR3 spans 14 residues. The CDR3 spells CASSSHPSTDTQYF. The CDR3 DNA sequence: TGTGCCAGCAGCAGCCATCCTAGCACAGATACGCAGTATTTT.

The V gene is TRBV11-2, the J gene TRBJ2-7; TRBD2 is a possible D gene (6 bases). V was pared by 5 bases and J by 2 bases, with 13 bases between. This CDR3 has 14 residues. In germline, CDR1 is SGHAT, CDR2 FQNNGV. CDR3 residues: CASSPGGVAYEQYF. The CDR3 bases are TGTGCCAGCAGCCCGGGCGGGGTAGCCTACGAGCAGTACTTC.

For the CDR3, the DNA is TGCAGTGCTAGAGATTGGACAGGGGGCTTGAACACTGAAGCTTTCTTT. It specifies CSARDWTGGLNTEAFF. The genes are TRBV20-1 and TRBJ1-1, with 11 bases fitting TRBD1. Germline loops: CDR1 DFQATT, CDR2 SNEGSKA (reference sequence). After removal of 0 bases from V and 0 bases from J, the junction contained 3 bases not matched to a gene. The CDR3 has 16 amino acids.

This clonotype was counted between two and nine times. The gene calls are TRBV20-1 and TRBJ2-7; TRBD1 matches 9 bases. The CDR3 spans 14 residues. CDR1 and CDR2 (germline): DFQATT, SNEGSKA (reference sequence). V lost 6 bases, J lost 0 bases, and 6 bases stayed unmatched. Here the CDR3 DNA reads TGCAGTGCGTTCGGACAGGGGAACTCCTACGAGCAGTACTTC. Amino acids: CSAFGQGNSYEQYF.

This clonotype was observed a handful of times. The chain has TRBV18 and TRBJ1-1, with D maybe TRBD1 (5 bases). The CDR3 has 15 amino acids. Trimming pared 0 bases from V and 3 bases from J, leaving 11 bases between. From germline, CDR1 is KGHSH and CDR2 LQKENI. The CDR3 DNA reads TGTGCCAGCTCACCACCGAGCAGGGTGGACACTGAAGCTTTCTTT. It translates to CASSPPSRVDTEAFF.

The chain couples TRBV6-5 to TRBJ2-3; perhaps TRBD1 as D (5 bases). In germline, CDR1 is MNHEY, CDR2 SVGAGI. This CDR3 comprises 14 residues. Trimming cost V 4 bases and J 2 bases, with 10 bases left between them. The CDR3 coding sequence is TGTGCCAGCAGTTTCCAGACAGCCACAGATACGCAGTATTTT. Residues: CASSFQTATDTQYF.

This clonotype occurred a few times. The CDR3, as DNA: TGTGCCAGCAGTTTCGAGGACGGCTCCTACGAGCAGTACTTC. It translates to CASSFEDGSYEQYF. V is TRBV12-3 or TRBV12-4 and J is TRBJ2-7; no clear D gene. This CDR3 is 14 amino acids long. The V end was cut by 3 bases, the J end by 0 bases, with 9 bases between.

This clonotype was recorded at least ten times. V and J are TRBV4-1 and TRBJ2-3, with TRBD2 identical over 11 bases. The ends lost 0 bases at V and 11 bases at J; junction bases unmatched: 10. The CDR3 is made up of 16 amino acids. Per the germline V gene, CDR1 is MGHRA and CDR2 is YSYEKL. In DNA, the CDR3 is TGCGCCAGCAGCCAAGAAAATCGGCTAGCGGGGGGCGGGCAGTATTTT. It is translated as CASSQENRLAGGGQYF.

The chain employs TRBV12-3 or TRBV12-4 and TRBJ2-1, with D perhaps being TRBD1 or TRBD2 (6 bases each). V lost 7 bases and J lost 4, with 20 bases in between. The CDR3 has 16 amino acids. CDR3 DNA: TGTGCCAGCACCTTTTCGTTAGGGGGGCTATACAATGAGCAGTTCTTC. It is translated as CASTFSLGGLYNEQFF.

This clonotype was counted many times. One end of the junction does not line up with germline, which may come from a read error. This CDR3 reads CASSLSGSTDTQYF. The CDR3, as DNA: TGTGCCAGCTCACTTAGCGGCAGCACAGATACGCAGTATTTT. V usage is TRBV5-1 and J usage is TRBJ2-3, with D tentatively TRBD2 (6 bases). Germline assignment: CDR1 SGHRS and CDR2 YFSETQ. The CDR3 totals 14 residues. Combining the CDR3 with reference TRBV5-1 and TRBJ2-3 gives the whole variable domain KAGVTQTPRYLIKTRGQQVTLSCSPISGHRSVSWYQQTPGQGLQFLFEYFSETQRNKGNFPGRFSGRQFSNSRSEMNVSTLELGDSALYLCASSLSGSTDTQYFGPGTRLTVL.

The CDR3 is CASSLEPVNYVADTQYF. DNA of the CDR3: TGTGCCAGCAGCTTGGAGCCAGTAAATTATGTCGCAGATACGCAGTATTTT. The chain carries TRBV5-4 and TRBJ2-3; D is undetermined. CDR1 SGHNT and CDR2 YYREEE come from the germline V gene (reference sequence). The CDR3 contains 17 residues. With 0 bases removed from V and 4 bases from J, the gap between germline ends came to 18 bases. The whole variable domain, remainder taken from reference TRBV5-4 and TRBJ2-3, is ETGVTQSPTHLIKTRGQQVTLRCSSQSGHNTVSWYQQALGQGPQFIFQYYREEENGRGNFPPRFSGLQFPNYSSELNVNALELDDSALYLCASSLEPVNYVADTQYFGPGTRLTVL.

The chain has TRBV7-8 and TRBJ2-7, with 7 bases that match TRBD1. The CDR3 has 17 amino acids. V shed 8 bases and J 0 bases; nucleotides not matched to a gene: 16. The germline CDR1 and CDR2 sequences are SGHVS and FQNEAQ. CDR3 protein: CASSKPDRERASYEQYF. CDR3 DNA sequence: TGTGCCAGCTCTAAACCCGACAGGGAGAGGGCCTCCTACGAGCAGTACTTC.

The chain has TRBV7-2 and TRBJ2-2; 10 nucleotides line up with TRBD2. The CDR3 runs to 16 residues. V was pared by 3 bases and J by 4 bases, with 5 bases of the junction left unmatched. Germline CDR1 SGHTA, CDR2 FQGNSA. CDR3 nucleotide sequence: TGTGCCAGCAGCTTCAGCGGGGGGGCTGGCACCGGGGAGCTGTTTTTT. Its translation: CASSFSGGAGTGELFF.

This clonotype turned up a few times. The chain couples TRBV2 to TRBJ2-5; D might be TRBD2 (5 bases). This CDR3 is built from 12 residues. Germline assignment: CDR1 SNHLY and CDR2 FYNNEI. V gave up 11 bases and J gave up 2 bases, with 12 bases separating them. DNA of the CDR3: TGTGCCGCCCACCGGGGTCAAGAGACCCAGTACTTC. It encodes CAAHRGQETQYF.

This clonotype appeared a few times. The J gene is TRBJ2-6, the V gene TRBV3-1, with D hard to call. The CDR3 runs to 17 residues. Germline lookup yields CDR1 LGHDT and CDR2 YNNKEL (reference sequence). The V end was cut by 0 bases, the J end by 0 bases, with 9 bases between. CDR3 residues: CASSQESAYSGANVLTF. The CDR3 DNA sequence: TGTGCCAGCAGCCAAGAATCGGCTTACTCTGGGGCCAACGTCCTGACTTTC.

In nucleotides, the CDR3 is TGTGCCAGCAGTAGCCGCGACAGGGGGGGAGAGCAGTACTTC. Translated: CASSSRDRGGEQYF. V and J are TRBV6-5 and TRBJ2-7; 9 bases fit TRBD1. Germline lookup yields CDR1 MNHEY and CDR2 SVGAGI. The CDR3 is made up of 14 amino acids. V gave up 5 bases and J gave up 7 bases; unmatched junction bases: 9.

This chain uses TRBV7-3 with TRBJ2-1, with 7 bases that match TRBD2. The CDR3 consists of 13 residues. Germline V gene data show CDR1 as SGHTA and CDR2 as FQGTGA. Germline trimming cut 2 bases from V and 9 bases from J; bases unmatched to any gene: 4. In nucleotides, the CDR3 is TGTGCCAGCAGCTTAGCCGGGGGGAGTGAGCAGTTCTTC. Amino acid sequence: CASSLAGGSEQFF.

CDR3 amino acids: CASGTRGQETQYF. CDR3 DNA sequence: TGTGCCAGCGGAACCAGGGGGCAAGAGACCCAGTACTTC. The chain employs TRBV7-3 and TRBJ2-5; 7 bases map to TRBD1. The germline V gene has CDR1 SGHTA and CDR2 FQGTGA. The CDR3 consists of 13 residues. With 8 bases clipped from V and 2 bases from J, the junction kept 5 bases outside the gene matches.